These 26 T cell receptor beta chains were all obtained from the same sample, sequenced in a study of Ad26.COV2.S vaccination and SARS-CoV-2 variants. Regarding treatment: about 20 received Ad26.COV2.S at low or high dose, single or two shots; a few received placebo; per-sample allocation not given. The study sampled participants on day 63 after the first vaccine or placebo injection. Some clones are missing from TCRdb's copy, which holds only in-frame ones; the method was immunoSEQ multiplex PCR. The table shows about 350,000 clones, with roughly 81% occurring only once. The sequences come from peripheral blood, collected in a trial of Ad26.COV2.S vaccine versus placebo. The receptors come from a person between 18 and 65 years old who received the Ad26.COV2.S COVID-19 vaccine or a placebo.

The V gene is TRBV5-6, the J gene TRBJ2-1; 10 nucleotides line up with TRBD2. The CDR3 has 18 residues. After removal of 0 bases from V and 6 bases from J, the junction contained 12 bases not matched to a gene. Germline values: CDR1 SGHDT, CDR2 YYEEEE. CDR3 loop: CASSLEPLSGRVGNEQFF. CDR3 sequence (DNA): TGTGCCAGCAGCTTGGAACCTCTAAGCGGGAGGGTTGGCAATGAGCAGTTCTTC. Combining the CDR3 with reference TRBV5-6 and TRBJ2-1 gives the whole variable domain DAGVTQSPTHLIKTRGQQVTLRCSPKSGHDTVSWYQQALGQGPQFIFQYYEEEERQRGNFPDRFSGHQFPNYSSELNVNALLLGDSALYLCASSLEPLSGRVGNEQFFGPGTRLTVL.

The chain couples TRBV19 to TRBJ1-1; D may be TRBD1 (6 bases). With 4 bases removed from V and 1 base from J, the gap between germline ends came to 10 bases. The CDR3 has 14 amino acids. Germline lookup yields CDR1 LNHDA and CDR2 SQIVND (reference sequence). CDR3 DNA: TGTGCCAGTAGTAACCGACAGGAGAACACTGAAGCTTTCTTT. Translated, it gives CASSNRQENTEAFF. The full variable domain, completed using reference TRBV19 and TRBJ1-1, is DGGITQSPKYLFRKEGQNVTLSCEQNLNHDAMYWYRQDPGQGLRLIYYSQIVNDFQKGDIAEGYSVSREKKESFPLTVTSAQKNPTAFYLCASSNRQENTEAFFGQGTRLTVV.

The chain couples TRBV6-2 or TRBV6-3 to TRBJ2-7; 13 bases agree with TRBD2. CDR1 is MNHEY, CDR2 SVGEGT, per germline. V lost 2 bases to trimming and J lost 2 bases; unmatched junction nucleotides: 12. The CDR3 loop spans 19 amino acids. Written as DNA, the CDR3 is TGTGCCAGCAGTTACCCGATACTAGCGGGAGGGCCTATTCCCTACGAGCAGTACTTC. Amino acid sequence: CASSYPILAGGPIPYEQYF.

The V and J genes are TRBV7-9 and TRBJ2-5; 9 positions match TRBD1. The CDR3 totals 15 residues. Germline CDR1 reads SEHNR; CDR2 reads FQNEAQ (reference sequence). V gave up 4 bases and J gave up 9 bases; unmatched junction bases: 12. The chain's CDR3 is CASSSGQGTPTAQYF. The DNA for the CDR3 is TGTGCCAGCAGCTCCGGACAGGGGACCCCAACGGCCCAGTACTTC.

The chain joins TRBV18 to TRBJ1-3; D gene unclear. The CDR3 runs to 12 residues. CDR1 KGHSH and CDR2 LQKENI come from the germline V gene. The V end was cut by 4 bases, the J end by 4 bases, with 5 bases between. The CDR3 nucleotides are TGTGCCAGCTCACTTGACGGAAACACCATATATTTT. As protein: CASSLDGNTIYF.

Only one count was recorded for this clone. The chain combines TRBV18 with TRBJ2-7; D remains ambiguous. CDR1 and CDR2 from the germline V gene are KGHSH and LQKENI. Trimming shortened V by 3 bases and J by 2 bases, and 8 bases separated the two germline ends. This CDR3 has 13 residues. CDR3 in DNA: TGTGCCAGCTCACCTCCCCAAGCCTACGAGCAGTACTTC. Translating it yields CASSPPQAYEQYF.

The rearrangement uses TRBV15 and TRBJ2-6; tentatively, D is TRBD1 or TRBD2 (5 bases each). The CDR3 loop spans 18 amino acids. CDR1 and CDR2 from the germline V gene are LNHNV and YYDKDF (reference sequence). With 1 base removed from V and 1 base from J, the gap between germline ends came to 14 bases. The CDR3 loop reads CATSRGGVLRSGANVLTF. In nucleotides, the CDR3 is TGTGCCACCAGCAGAGGAGGGGTCCTCCGTTCTGGGGCCAACGTCCTGACTTTC.

This rearrangement joins TRBV19 to TRBJ2-3, with TRBD2 matching 7 bases. The CDR3 loop spans 14 amino acids. After removal of 5 bases from V and 6 bases from J, the junction contained 8 bases not matched to a gene. Germline lookup yields CDR1 LNHDA and CDR2 SQIVND (reference sequence). CDR3 sequence reads: CASSVTGGWDTQYF. In DNA form, the CDR3 reads TGTGCCAGTAGTGTAACGGGAGGATGGGATACGCAGTATTTT.

The J gene is TRBJ2-7, the V gene TRBV2, with D maybe TRBD2 (5 bases). Germline loops: CDR1 SNHLY, CDR2 FYNNEI. CDR3 length: 11 residues. The V gene lost 6 bases and the J gene lost 8 bases, with 11 bases spanning the gap. In DNA form, the CDR3 reads TGTGCCAGCAGAGCGGACGGCAAGCAGTACTTC. Its protein product is CASRADGKQYF.

The chain couples TRBV10-3 to TRBJ2-1, with a possible D match to TRBD2 (6 bases). Germline CDR1 and CDR2: ENHRY and SYGVKD. This CDR3 has 17 amino acids. The V end was cut by 0 bases, the J end by 5 bases, with 17 bases between. The CDR3: CAISESRLRGTHNEQFF. DNA of the CDR3: TGTGCCATCAGTGAGTCGCGGTTACGGGGGACCCACAATGAGCAGTTCTTC.

This chain connects TRBV10-1 to TRBJ2-5; TRBD1 agrees at 7 bases. Per the germline V gene, CDR1 is WNHNN and CDR2 is SYGVQD (reference sequence). Unmatched junction bases numbered 3, after V lost 2 bases and J lost 3 bases. The CDR3 has 14 amino acids. The CDR3: CASSEPGTEETQYF. Written as DNA, the CDR3 is TGCGCCAGCAGTGAGCCCGGGACAGAAGAGACCCAGTACTTC.

The chain carries TRBV30 and TRBJ1-1; no definite D call. Germline V gene lookup returns CDR1 GTSNPN and CDR2 SVGIG (reference sequence). V was cut by 3 bases and J by 1 base, with 6 bases left in between. The CDR3 is 12 residues long. DNA for the CDR3: TGTGCCTGGAGACAGCAGAACACTGAAGCTTTCTTT. This translates into CAWRQQNTEAFF.

The V gene is TRBV7-6, the J gene TRBJ2-3; D is perhaps TRBD1 or TRBD2 (5 bases each). The germline V gene has CDR1 SGHVS and CDR2 FNYEAQ. V was pared by 1 base and J by 2 bases, with 16 bases between. This CDR3 contains 17 residues. CDR3 nucleotide sequence: TGTGCCAGCAGCTTAGTTGTTGCAGGGAGCTACACAGATACGCAGTATTTT. Protein: CASSLVVAGSYTDTQYF.

This clone was recorded once. The gene calls are TRBV3-1 (or the pseudogene TRBV3-2) and TRBJ1-5, with unresolved D. Germline lookup yields CDR1 LGHDT and CDR2 YNNKEL (reference sequence). Trimming cost V 4 bases and J 1 base, with 5 bases left between them. The CDR3 is 13 amino acids. CDR3 region: CASSLRSNQPQHF. CDR3 bases: TGTGCCAGCAGCCTTAGGAGCAATCAGCCCCAGCATTTT.

The chain combines TRBV6-2 or TRBV6-3 with TRBJ2-1; 9 positions agree with TRBD1. The V gene's germline CDR1 is MNHEY and CDR2 SVGEGT. The CDR3 runs 15 residues. Trimming at V came to 4 bases and at J to 5 bases, leaving 6 bases not matched to a gene. Here the CDR3 reads CASSSRDREHNEQFF. Here the CDR3 DNA reads TGTGCCAGCAGTTCTCGGGACAGGGAACACAATGAGCAGTTCTTC.

The chain has TRBV29-1 and TRBJ2-2, with D hard to call. The CDR3 sequence is 16 residues long. Trimming removed 0 bases from V and 4 bases from J, with 15 bases in between. Germline CDR1 SQVTM, CDR2 ANQGSEA. CDR3 DNA sequence: TGCAGCGTTGAAGATCTTGGCAGCAGCCCCACCGGGGAGCTGTTTTTT. It yields the protein CSVEDLGSSPTGELFF.

The chain's CDR3 is CASSFSPRAGVYEQYF. For the CDR3, the DNA is TGTGCCAGCAGCTTCTCGCCAAGAGCGGGAGTGTACGAGCAGTACTTC. V is TRBV5-4 and J is TRBJ2-7, with 8 bases identical to TRBD2. Germline CDR1 is SGHNT and CDR2 is YYREEE (reference sequence). Trimming cost V 2 bases and J 4 bases; bases outside gene matches: 11. The CDR3 has 16 amino acids.

This chain links TRBV5-5 with TRBJ2-7; tentatively, D is TRBD1 (6 bases). CDR3 length: 13 residues. CDR1 is SGHKS and CDR2 is YYEKEE in the germline V gene (reference sequence). Here the CDR3 reads CATSGGPGYEQYF. The CDR3 DNA sequence: TGTGCGACCTCTGGGGGCCCTGGTTACGAGCAGTACTTC. Filled out from reference TRBV5-5 and TRBJ2-7, the complete variable domain reads DAGVTQSPTHLIKTRGQQVTLRCSPISGHKSVSWYQQVLGQGPQFIFQYYEKEERGRGNFPDRFSARQFPNYSSELNVNALLLGDSALYLCATSGGPGYEQYFGPGTRLTVT.

The chain joins TRBV9 to TRBJ2-1; 7 bases align to TRBD1. Germline V lookup: CDR1 SGDLS, CDR2 YYNGEE. Losses at the gene ends were 3 bases for V and 9 bases for J; bases not matched to a gene: 9. The CDR3 extends over 14 amino acids. Here the CDR3 reads CASSARDRRSEQFF. The CDR3 DNA sequence: TGTGCCAGCAGCGCCCGGGACAGAAGGTCTGAGCAGTTCTTC.

The chain carries TRBV9 and TRBJ2-3, with D hard to call. Germline V CDR1 and CDR2: SGDLS, YYNGEE. V gave up 0 bases and J gave up 2 bases, with 13 bases separating them. This CDR3 is 16 amino acids long. The CDR3 DNA sequence: TGTGCCAGCAGCGTAGGGGTAGGGTGGTACACAGATACGCAGTATTTT. It encodes CASSVGVGWYTDTQYF. Full variable domain (outside the CDR3, taken from reference TRBV9 and TRBJ2-3): DSGVTQTPKHLITATGQRVTLRCSPRSGDLSVYWYQQSLDQGLQFLIQYYNGEERAKGNILERFSAQQFPDLHSELNLSSLELGDSALYFCASSVGVGWYTDTQYFGPGTRLTVL.

The chain links TRBV6-5 to TRBJ2-3, with D perhaps TRBD1 (6 bases). Germline CDR1 is MNHEY and CDR2 is SVGAGI. The CDR3 spans 14 residues. The germline V and J ends were trimmed by 8 bases and 5 bases, with 17 bases remaining between them. The DNA for the CDR3 is TGTGCCAGCCGGGACACCCACTTAAGAGATACGCAGTATTTT. Translated: CASRDTHLRDTQYF.

The rearrangement links TRBV4-3 to TRBJ2-3; D is undetermined. The CDR3 totals 15 residues. The V end lost 0 bases, the J end lost 1 base, and 8 bases lay between the germline ends. Germline V gives CDR1 LGHNA, CDR2 YSLEER. As DNA, the CDR3 is TGCGCCAGCAGCCAAGACGGCAGGCGCACAGATACGCAGTATTTT. Protein: CASSQDGRRTDTQYF.

The rearrangement joins TRBV6-1 to TRBJ1-5; D remains ambiguous. The CDR3 extends over 12 amino acids. The V gene lost 2 bases and the J gene lost 6 bases, with 5 bases spanning the gap. Per the germline V gene, CDR1 is MNHNS and CDR2 is SASEGT. CDR3 amino acids: CASSESGQPQHF. CDR3 coding DNA: TGTGCCAGCAGTGAATCGGGTCAGCCCCAGCATTTT.

V gene TRBV28 combines with J gene TRBJ2-5; 11 nucleotides align to TRBD2. This CDR3 has 14 amino acids. V dropped 5 bases and J dropped 5; count of bases not matched to a gene: 4. CDR1 is MDHEN, CDR2 SYDVKM, per germline. The CDR3 loop is CASSESSGRETQYF. As DNA, the CDR3 is TGTGCCAGCAGTGAGTCTAGCGGGAGGGAGACCCAGTACTTC.

The V call is TRBV6-2 or TRBV6-3, the J call TRBJ2-2; no firm D call. The CDR3 has 15 residues. Germline CDR1 is MNHEY and CDR2 is SVGEGT. The V end lost 2 bases, the J end lost 0 bases, and 7 bases lay between the germline ends. CDR3 protein: CASSYLAPNTGELFF. The CDR3 nucleotides read TGTGCCAGCAGTTACCTCGCTCCGAACACCGGGGAGCTGTTTTTT.

V usage is TRBV7-2 and J usage is TRBJ1-5; TRBD1 agrees at 10 bases. The CDR3 runs to 16 residues. From germline, CDR1 is SGHTA and CDR2 FQGNSA. V lost 6 bases and J lost 5; bases outside the gene matches: 10. The CDR3 nucleotides read TGTGCCAGCAGTTTCCCGGGACAGGGGTCGTATCAGCCCCAGCATTTT. This translates into CASSFPGQGSYQPQHF.